Shown below are 17 T cell receptor beta chains from a single sample sequenced in a study of human T cells and chemical hapten exposure. TCRdb ran MiXCR on the RACE reads and lists one entry per CDR3 protein. Here the sample spans about 80,000 distinct CDR3 sequences, roughly 12% being singletons. Time point meaning: patch test 2, 6 weeks after DPC sensitization. The treatment: therapeutic diphenylcyclopropenone sensitization with weekly scalp DPC. This material consisted of whole blood, taken in connection with sensitization to the hapten diphenylcyclopropenone (DPC). Receptors were obtained from a man in his late teens or twenties with alopecia areata. Some clones in this sample may be carry-over from other donors' samples.

The sample holds a few counts of this clonotype. The rearrangement uses TRBV11-2 and TRBJ1-2, with 7 bases that match TRBD1. The V gene's germline CDR1 is SGHAT and CDR2 FQNNGV. The CDR3 is made up of 14 amino acids. V was pared by 5 bases and J by 1 base, with 4 bases of the junction left unmatched. CDR3 sequence: CASSRTGRNYGYTF. CDR3 bases: TGTGCCAGCAGCCGGACAGGCCGTAACTATGGCTACACCTTC. The full variable domain, completed using reference TRBV11-2 and TRBJ1-2, is EAGVAQSPRYKIIEKRQSVAFWCNPISGHATLYWYQQILGQGPKLLIQFQNNGVVDDSQLPKDRFSAERLKGVDSTLKIQPAKLEDSAVYLCASSRTGRNYGYTFGSGTRLTVV.

This clonotype was observed at least ten times. This chain connects TRBV6-1 to TRBJ2-5, with D perhaps matching TRBD1 (6 bases). CDR3 length: 13 amino acids. The germline gives CDR1 MNHNS, CDR2 SASEGT. Trimming shortened V by 2 bases and J by 5 bases, and 9 bases separated the two germline ends. The CDR3 nucleotides read TGTGCCAGCAGTGAATACAGGGAGGAGACCCAGTACTTC. Its translation is CASSEYREETQYF.

The chain is built from TRBV6-5 and TRBJ1-4; maybe TRBD1 (5 bases). V was pared by 6 bases and J by 10 bases, with 21 bases between. Germline V CDR1 and CDR2: MNHEY, SVGAGI. The CDR3 contains 15 residues. CDR3 sequence reads: CASRPNLQTGGKLFF. CDR3 DNA: TGTGCCAGCAGGCCAAATTTGCAGACTGGGGGAAAACTGTTTTTT.

The sample holds many counts of this clonotype. V usage is TRBV2 and J usage is TRBJ1-1; D remains unclear. Germline CDR1 and CDR2: SNHLY and FYNNEI. The CDR3 has 12 residues. V was pared by 8 bases and J by 5 bases, with 12 bases between. The CDR3 reads CASLQWVTEAFF. As DNA, the CDR3 is TGTGCCAGCCTTCAATGGGTGACTGAAGCTTTCTTT. Full variable domain (outside the CDR3, taken from reference TRBV2 and TRBJ1-1): EPEVTQTPSHQVTQMGQEVILRCVPISNHLYFYWYRQILGQKVEFLVSFYNNEISEKSEIFDDQFSVERPDGSNFTLKIRSTKLEDSAMYFCASLQWVTEAFFGQGTRLTVV.

This clonotype was detected many times. The CDR3 sequence: CASMGSNTGELFF. In nucleotides, the CDR3 is TGTGCCAGCATGGGCTCGAACACCGGGGAGCTGTTTTTT. The chain couples TRBV6-2 or TRBV6-3 to TRBJ2-2; D remains ambiguous. The V end lost 7 bases, the J end lost 0 bases, and 6 bases lay between the germline ends. Germline CDR1 MNHEY, CDR2 SVGEGT. This CDR3 has 13 amino acids.

The gene calls are TRBV14 and TRBJ1-1; D unclear. Germline CDR1 is SGHDN and CDR2 is FVKESK. CDR3 length equals 14 residues. V gave up 4 bases and J gave up 4 bases, with 13 bases separating them. The CDR3 sequence: CASSPEWRGTEAFF. The CDR3 nucleotides are TGTGCCAGCAGCCCCGAGTGGAGAGGCACTGAAGCTTTCTTT.

This clonotype was recorded at least ten times. The CDR3 DNA reads as TGTGCCAGCAGCCAAGCGGATACGCAGTATTTT. It translates to CASSQADTQYF. V and J are TRBV7-9 and TRBJ2-3; D is unclear. The CDR3 loop spans 11 amino acids. V was trimmed by 5 bases and J by 6 bases, leaving 6 bases between them. Germline CDR1 reads SEHNR; CDR2 reads FQNEAQ (reference sequence).

This clonotype showed up just once. The chain couples TRBV27 to TRBJ2-7; TRBD1 matches 9 bases. V shed 4 bases, J shed 0 bases, and the junction held 4 bases outside the gene matches. Germline V gives CDR1 MNHEY, CDR2 SMNVEV (reference sequence). CDR3 length equals 15 residues. CDR3 nucleotides: TGTGCCAGCAGTTCCCAGGGACAGGGCTCCTACGAGCAGTACTTC. Translated, it gives CASSSQGQGSYEQYF.

This clonotype came up many times. The rearrangement uses TRBV29-1 and TRBJ1-2; D gene unclear. This CDR3 region has 14 residues. The V end lost 0 bases, the J end lost 1 base, and 9 bases lay between the germline ends. Looked up from germline, CDR1 is SQVTM and CDR2 is ANQGSEA. The CDR3 sequence is CSVEDRVFNYGYTF. The CDR3 region has the DNA TGCAGCGTTGAAGATCGAGTATTTAACTATGGCTACACCTTC.

This clonotype was detected ten times or more. The J gene is TRBJ2-7, the V gene TRBV11-2; D is unclear. V lost 3 bases, J lost 6 bases, and 9 bases lay in between. The CDR3 loop spans 12 amino acids. Germline V gene lookup returns CDR1 SGHAT and CDR2 FQNNGV. As DNA, the CDR3 is TGTGCCAGCAGCTTCATAGGCGTCGAGCAGTACTTC. It is translated as CASSFIGVEQYF.

This rearrangement joins TRBV7-9 to TRBJ1-2; 7 nucleotides agree with TRBD1. CDR1 is SEHNR, CDR2 FQNEAQ, per germline (reference sequence). This CDR3 region has 13 residues. V lost 5 bases to trimming and J lost 3 bases; unmatched junction nucleotides: 3. CDR3 region: CASSQQGHYGYTF. CDR3 coding DNA: TGTGCCAGCAGCCAACAGGGGCACTATGGCTACACCTTC.

This clonotype occurred many times. In DNA, the CDR3 is TGTGCCAGTAGTATTGCCCCCGACAGGGGGCTTGGAAACACCATATATTTT. Its protein is CASSIAPDRGLGNTIYF. The chain combines TRBV19 with TRBJ1-3; 10 bases map to TRBD1. Germline V gene data show CDR1 as LNHDA and CDR2 as SQIVND (reference sequence). CDR3 length: 17 amino acids. V was pared by 3 bases and J by 3 bases, with 8 bases of the junction left unmatched.

This clonotype has a handful of counts. The chain has TRBV6-5 and TRBJ2-7; the D gene is possibly TRBD2 (5 bases). The V gene's germline CDR1 is MNHEY and CDR2 SVGAGI. The ends were cut back, 2 bases at V and 0 bases at J, with 17 bases in the middle. CDR3 length: 17 residues. The CDR3 protein is CASSYARRGGHSYEQYF. The CDR3 bases are TGTGCCAGCAGTTACGCTAGAAGAGGAGGCCACTCCTACGAGCAGTACTTC.

The chain recombines TRBV11-3 with TRBJ2-3, with D hard to call. CDR1 SGHNT and CDR2 YENEEA come from the germline V gene. The CDR3 extends over 14 amino acids. Trimming stripped 5 bases from V and 4 bases from J, with 13 bases between. CDR3 sequence reads: CASSDTPLADTQYF. The CDR3 nucleotides read TGTGCCAGCAGCGATACCCCCTTGGCAGATACGCAGTATTTT.

The rearrangement uses TRBV29-1 and TRBJ2-3; possibly TRBD1 or TRBD2 for D (5 bases each). From germline, CDR1 is SQVTM and CDR2 ANQGSEA. This CDR3 is built from 13 residues. V was trimmed by 5 bases and J by 4 bases, leaving 13 bases between them. CDR3 sequence reads: CSVPGARSDTQYF. The CDR3 nucleotides are TGCAGCGTTCCCGGGGCCCGCTCAGATACGCAGTATTTT.

In its sample, this clonotype was seen many times. This chain uses TRBV27 with TRBJ2-4, with D unclear. Trimming pared 4 bases from V and 0 bases from J, leaving 7 bases between. The CDR3 length is 14 residues. Germline CDR1 and CDR2: MNHEY and SMNVEV (reference sequence). Here the CDR3 reads CASSSVVAKNIQYF. CDR3 DNA: TGTGCCAGCAGTTCCGTTGTAGCCAAAAACATTCAGTACTTC.

V usage is TRBV6-5 and J usage is TRBJ1-2; D might be TRBD1 (5 bases). Germline assignment: CDR1 MNHEY and CDR2 SVGAGI. This CDR3 has 15 amino acids. V shed 0 bases and J shed 4 bases, with 12 bases lying between them. The CDR3 here is CASSYSGGISYGYTF. In nucleotides, the CDR3 is TGTGCCAGCAGTTACTCGGGGGGGATCTCCTATGGCTACACCTTC.